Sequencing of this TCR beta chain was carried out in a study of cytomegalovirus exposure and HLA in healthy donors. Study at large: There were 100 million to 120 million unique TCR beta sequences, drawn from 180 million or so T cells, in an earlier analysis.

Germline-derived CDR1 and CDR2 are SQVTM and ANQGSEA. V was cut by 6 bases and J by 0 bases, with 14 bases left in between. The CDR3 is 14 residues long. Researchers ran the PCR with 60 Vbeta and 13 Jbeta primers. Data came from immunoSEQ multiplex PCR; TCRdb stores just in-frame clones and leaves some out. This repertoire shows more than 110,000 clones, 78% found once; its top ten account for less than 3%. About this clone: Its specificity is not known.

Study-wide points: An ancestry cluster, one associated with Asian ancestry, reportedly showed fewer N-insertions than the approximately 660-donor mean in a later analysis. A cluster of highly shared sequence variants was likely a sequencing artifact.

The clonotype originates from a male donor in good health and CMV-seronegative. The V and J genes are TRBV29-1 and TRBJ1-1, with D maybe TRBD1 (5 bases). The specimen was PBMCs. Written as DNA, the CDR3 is TGCAGCGTAGTTAGGACACTCATGAACACTGAAGCTTTCTTT. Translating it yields CSVVRTLMNTEAFF.